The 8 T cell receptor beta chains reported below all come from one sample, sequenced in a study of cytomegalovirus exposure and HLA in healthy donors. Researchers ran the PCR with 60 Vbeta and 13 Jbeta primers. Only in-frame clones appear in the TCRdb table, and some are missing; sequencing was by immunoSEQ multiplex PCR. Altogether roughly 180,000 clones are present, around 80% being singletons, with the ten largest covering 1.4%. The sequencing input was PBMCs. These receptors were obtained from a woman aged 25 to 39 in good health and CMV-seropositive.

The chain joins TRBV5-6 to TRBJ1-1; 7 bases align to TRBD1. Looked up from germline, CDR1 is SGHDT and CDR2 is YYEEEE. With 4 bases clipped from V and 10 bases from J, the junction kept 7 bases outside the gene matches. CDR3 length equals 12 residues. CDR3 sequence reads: CASSGGTARAFF. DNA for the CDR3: TGTGCCAGCAGCGGGGGGACAGCACGAGCTTTCTTT. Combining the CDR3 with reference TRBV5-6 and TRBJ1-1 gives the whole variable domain DAGVTQSPTHLIKTRGQQVTLRCSPKSGHDTVSWYQQALGQGPQFIFQYYEEEERQRGNFPDRFSGHQFPNYSSELNVNALLLGDSALYLCASSGGTARAFFGQGTRLTVV.

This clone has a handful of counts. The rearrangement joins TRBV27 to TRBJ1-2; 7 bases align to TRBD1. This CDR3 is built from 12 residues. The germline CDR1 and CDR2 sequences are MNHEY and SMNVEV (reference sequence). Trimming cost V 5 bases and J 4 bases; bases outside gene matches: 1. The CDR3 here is CASSQGGYGYTF. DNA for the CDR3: TGTGCCAGCAGTCAGGGGGGCTATGGCTACACCTTC.

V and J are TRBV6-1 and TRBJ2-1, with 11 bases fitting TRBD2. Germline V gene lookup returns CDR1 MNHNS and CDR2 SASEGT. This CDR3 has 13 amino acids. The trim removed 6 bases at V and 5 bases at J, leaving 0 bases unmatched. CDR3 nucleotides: TGTGCCAGCAGACTAGCGGGAGACAATGAGCAGTTCTTC. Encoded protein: CASRLAGDNEQFF.

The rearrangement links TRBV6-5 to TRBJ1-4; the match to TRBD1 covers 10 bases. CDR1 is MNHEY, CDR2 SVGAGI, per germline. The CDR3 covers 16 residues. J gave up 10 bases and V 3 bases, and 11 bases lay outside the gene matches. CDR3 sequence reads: CASSYLTGQGIGKLFF. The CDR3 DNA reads TGTGCCAGCAGTTATCTCACGGGACAGGGGATCGGAAAACTGTTTTTT.

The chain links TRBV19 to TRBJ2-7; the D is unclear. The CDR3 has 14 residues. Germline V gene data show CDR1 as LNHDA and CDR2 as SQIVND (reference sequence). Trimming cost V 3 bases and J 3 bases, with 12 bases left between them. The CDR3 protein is CASSISSAVYEQYF. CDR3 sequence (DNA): TGTGCCAGTAGTATTAGCTCGGCAGTCTACGAGCAGTACTTC.

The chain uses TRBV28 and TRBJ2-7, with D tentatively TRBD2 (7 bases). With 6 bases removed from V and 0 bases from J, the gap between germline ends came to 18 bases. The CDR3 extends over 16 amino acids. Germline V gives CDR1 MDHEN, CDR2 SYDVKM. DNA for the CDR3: TGTGCCAGCAGAAAGTATCGGGGGGACACCTCCTACGAGCAGTACTTC. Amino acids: CASRKYRGDTSYEQYF.

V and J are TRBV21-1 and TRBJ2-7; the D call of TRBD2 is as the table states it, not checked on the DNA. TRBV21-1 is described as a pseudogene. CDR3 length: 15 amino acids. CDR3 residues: CASSKAGDSFHEQYF. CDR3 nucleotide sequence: TGTGCCAGCAGCAAAGCGGGAGATTCATTCCACGAGCAGTACTTC.

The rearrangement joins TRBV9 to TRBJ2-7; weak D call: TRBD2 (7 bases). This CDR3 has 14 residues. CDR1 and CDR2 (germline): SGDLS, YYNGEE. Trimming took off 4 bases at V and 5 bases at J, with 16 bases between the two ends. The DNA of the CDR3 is TGTGCCAGCAGCCTTGGTCGGGGGGCCCACGAGCAGTACTTC. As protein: CASSLGRGAHEQYF.